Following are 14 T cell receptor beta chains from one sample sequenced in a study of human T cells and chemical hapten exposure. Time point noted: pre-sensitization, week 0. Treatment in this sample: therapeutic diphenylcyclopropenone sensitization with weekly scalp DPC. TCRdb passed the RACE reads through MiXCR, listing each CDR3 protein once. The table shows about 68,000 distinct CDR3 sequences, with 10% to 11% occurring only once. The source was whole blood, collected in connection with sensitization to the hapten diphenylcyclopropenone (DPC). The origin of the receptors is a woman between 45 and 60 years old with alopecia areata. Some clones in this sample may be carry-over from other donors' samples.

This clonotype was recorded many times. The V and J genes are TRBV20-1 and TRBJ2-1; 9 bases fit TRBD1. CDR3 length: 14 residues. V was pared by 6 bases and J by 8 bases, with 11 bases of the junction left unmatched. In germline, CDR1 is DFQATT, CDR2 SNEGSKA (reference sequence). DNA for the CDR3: TGCAGTGCCCTCGGACAGGGGTTGGATTATGAGCAGTTCTTC. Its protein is CSALGQGLDYEQFF.

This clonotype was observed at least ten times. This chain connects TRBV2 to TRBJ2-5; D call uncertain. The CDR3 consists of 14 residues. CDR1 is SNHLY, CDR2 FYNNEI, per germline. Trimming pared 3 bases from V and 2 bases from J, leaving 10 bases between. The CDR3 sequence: CASSDVPRQETQYF. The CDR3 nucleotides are TGTGCCAGCAGTGATGTTCCCAGACAAGAGACCCAGTACTTC.

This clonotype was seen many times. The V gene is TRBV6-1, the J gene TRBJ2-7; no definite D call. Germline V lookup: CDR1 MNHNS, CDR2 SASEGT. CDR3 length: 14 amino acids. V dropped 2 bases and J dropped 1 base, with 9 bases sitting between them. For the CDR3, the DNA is TGTGCCAGCAGTGAACAGGCGTTATCCTACGAGCAGTACTTC. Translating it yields CASSEQALSYEQYF.

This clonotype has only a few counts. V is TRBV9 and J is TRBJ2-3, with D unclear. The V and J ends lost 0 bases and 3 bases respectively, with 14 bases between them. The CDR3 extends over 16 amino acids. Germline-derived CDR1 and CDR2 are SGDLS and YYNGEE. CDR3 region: CASSVGLGLGTDTQYF. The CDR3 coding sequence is TGTGCCAGCAGCGTAGGATTGGGCTTAGGAACAGATACGCAGTATTTT.

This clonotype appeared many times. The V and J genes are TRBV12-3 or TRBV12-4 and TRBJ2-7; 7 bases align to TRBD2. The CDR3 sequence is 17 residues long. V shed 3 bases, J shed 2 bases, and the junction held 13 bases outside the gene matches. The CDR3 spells CASSFGASGNWAYEQYF. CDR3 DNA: TGTGCCAGCAGTTTTGGGGCCAGCGGGAATTGGGCCTACGAGCAGTACTTC.

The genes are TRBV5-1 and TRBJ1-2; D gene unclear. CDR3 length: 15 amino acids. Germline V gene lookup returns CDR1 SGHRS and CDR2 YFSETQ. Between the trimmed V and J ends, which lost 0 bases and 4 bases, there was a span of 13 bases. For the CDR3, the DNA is TGCGCCAGCAGCTTGGGAGTTGTAGCCCGCTATGGCTACACCTTC. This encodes CASSLGVVARYGYTF.

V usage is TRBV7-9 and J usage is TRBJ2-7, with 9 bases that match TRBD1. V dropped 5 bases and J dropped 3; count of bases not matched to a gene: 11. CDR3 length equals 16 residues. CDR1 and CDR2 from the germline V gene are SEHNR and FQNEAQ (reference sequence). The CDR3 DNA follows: TGTGCCAGCAGCCCACTAGCCGGGACAGGGCACTACGAGCAGTACTTC. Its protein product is CASSPLAGTGHYEQYF.

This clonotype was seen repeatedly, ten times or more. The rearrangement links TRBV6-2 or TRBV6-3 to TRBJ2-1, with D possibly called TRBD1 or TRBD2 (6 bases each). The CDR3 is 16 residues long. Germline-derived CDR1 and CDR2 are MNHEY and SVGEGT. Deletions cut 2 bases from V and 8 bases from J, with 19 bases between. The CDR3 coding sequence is TGTGCCAGCAGTTACAAGGGGGGCCGCCGGTGGGATGAGCAGTTCTTC. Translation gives CASSYKGGRRWDEQFF.

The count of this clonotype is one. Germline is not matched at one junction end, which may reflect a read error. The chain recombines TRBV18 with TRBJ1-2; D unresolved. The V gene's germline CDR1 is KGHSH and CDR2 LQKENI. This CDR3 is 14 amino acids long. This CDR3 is CASHLGIKNYSYTF. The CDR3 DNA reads TGTGCCAGCCACCTGGGCATCAAGAACTATAGCTACACCTTC.

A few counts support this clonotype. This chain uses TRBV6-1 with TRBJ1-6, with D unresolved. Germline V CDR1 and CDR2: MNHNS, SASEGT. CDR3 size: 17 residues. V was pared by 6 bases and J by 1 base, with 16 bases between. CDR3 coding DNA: TGTGCCAGCAGCCGCCTATTTGGGTTGTCCTATAATTCACCCCTCCACTTT. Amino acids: CASSRLFGLSYNSPLHF.

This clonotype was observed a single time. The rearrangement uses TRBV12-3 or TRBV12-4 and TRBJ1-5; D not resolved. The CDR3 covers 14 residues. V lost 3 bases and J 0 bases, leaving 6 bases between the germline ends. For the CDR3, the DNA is TGTGCCAGCAGTTTGAGGCATAGCAATCAGCCCCAGCATTTT. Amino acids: CASSLRHSNQPQHF.

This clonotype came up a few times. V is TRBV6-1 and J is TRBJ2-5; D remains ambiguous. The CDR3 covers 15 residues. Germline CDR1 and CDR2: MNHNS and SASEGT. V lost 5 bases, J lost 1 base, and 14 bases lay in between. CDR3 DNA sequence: TGTGCCAGCAGTTATCTATCGGGTATCCAAGAGACCCAGTACTTC. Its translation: CASSYLSGIQETQYF.

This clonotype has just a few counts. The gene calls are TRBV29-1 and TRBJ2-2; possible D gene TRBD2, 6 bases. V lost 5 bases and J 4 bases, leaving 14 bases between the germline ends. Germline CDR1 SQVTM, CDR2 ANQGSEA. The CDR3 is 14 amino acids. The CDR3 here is CSVPGLLSTGELFF. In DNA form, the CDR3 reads TGCAGCGTTCCGGGACTCCTATCCACCGGGGAGCTGTTTTTT.

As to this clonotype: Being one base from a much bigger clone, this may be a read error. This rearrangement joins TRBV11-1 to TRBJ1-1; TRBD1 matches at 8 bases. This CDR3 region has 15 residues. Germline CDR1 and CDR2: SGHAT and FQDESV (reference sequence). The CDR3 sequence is CVSSYMDRVDTEAFF. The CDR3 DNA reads TGTGTCAGCAGCTACATGGACAGGGTTGATACTGAAGCTTTCTTT.